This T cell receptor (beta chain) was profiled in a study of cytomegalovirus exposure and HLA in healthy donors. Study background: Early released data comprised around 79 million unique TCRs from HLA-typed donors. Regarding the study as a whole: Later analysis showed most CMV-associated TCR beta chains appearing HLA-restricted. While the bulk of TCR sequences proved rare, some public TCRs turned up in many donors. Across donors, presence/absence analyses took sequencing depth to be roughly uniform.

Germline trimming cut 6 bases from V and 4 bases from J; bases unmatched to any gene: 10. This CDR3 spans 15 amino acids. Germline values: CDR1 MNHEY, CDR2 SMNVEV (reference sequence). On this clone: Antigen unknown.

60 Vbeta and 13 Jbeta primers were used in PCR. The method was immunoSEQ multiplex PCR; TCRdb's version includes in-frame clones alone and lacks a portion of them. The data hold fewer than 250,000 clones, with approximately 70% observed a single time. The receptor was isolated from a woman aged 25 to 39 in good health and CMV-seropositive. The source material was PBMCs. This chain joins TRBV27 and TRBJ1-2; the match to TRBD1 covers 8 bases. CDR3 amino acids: CASSRSGGVGYGYTF. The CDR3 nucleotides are TGTGCCAGCAGCCGGTCAGGGGGCGTCGGCTATGGCTACACCTTC.